This T cell receptor (beta chain) appears in the sequencing data of a study of blood T cell repertoires in COVID-19. On the study more broadly: Italy, Spain and the United States were the sources of the convalescent and acute COVID-19 samples. PBMCs, B-cell-depleted T cells, or T cells provided the cDNA or gDNA that made up the material.

The CDR3 runs to 16 residues. V shed 6 bases, J shed 0 bases, and the junction held 9 bases outside the gene matches. Germline V gene sequence: CDR1 LNHDA, CDR2 SQIVND (reference sequence). Authors' data handling: Estimated nucleated cell counts came from reference gene primer amplification. The assay was immunoSEQ multiplex PCR, and TCRdb's table has in-frame clones only and misses some. The D gene and trimming were derived from the DNA, and the V and J assignments and clone size from that table. The sample contains tens of thousands of clones, approximately 86% of which appear only once. This clonotype was sampled from a woman of 80 years or more with active or convalescent COVID-19. The sample consisted of peripheral blood. The V gene is TRBV19, the J gene TRBJ2-3; 7 bases are a match to TRBD1. CDR3 coding DNA: TGTGCCAGTAGGCGCTCCGGGACAGCCAGCACAGATACGCAGTATTTT. Its protein is CASRRSGTASTDTQYF.